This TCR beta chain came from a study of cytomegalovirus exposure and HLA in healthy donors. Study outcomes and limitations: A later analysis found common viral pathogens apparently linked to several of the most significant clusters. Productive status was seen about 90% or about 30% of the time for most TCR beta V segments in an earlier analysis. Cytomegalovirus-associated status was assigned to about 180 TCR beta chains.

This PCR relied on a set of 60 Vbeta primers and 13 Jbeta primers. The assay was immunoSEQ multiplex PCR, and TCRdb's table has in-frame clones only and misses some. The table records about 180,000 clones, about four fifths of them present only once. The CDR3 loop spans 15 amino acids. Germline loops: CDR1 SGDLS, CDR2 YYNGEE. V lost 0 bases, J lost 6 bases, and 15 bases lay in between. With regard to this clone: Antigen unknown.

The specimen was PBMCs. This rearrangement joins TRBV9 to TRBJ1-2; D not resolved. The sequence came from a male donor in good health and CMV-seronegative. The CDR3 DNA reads TGTGCCAGCAGCGTAGTGGGCAGCATCGGCGATGGCTACACCTTC. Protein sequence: CASSVVGSIGDGYTF.